This record concerns one T cell receptor beta chain sequence. The antigen is undetermined. The CDR3 runs 15 residues. Germline CDR1 and CDR2: MNHEY and SVGAGI. V dropped 6 bases and J dropped 4; count of bases not matched to a gene: 5. The data are from a study of T cell responses to AZD1222 COVID-19 vaccine. Regarding the study as a whole: Repertoire sampling occurred only after the peak T cell response. White British people made up most donors, females outnumbered males, and clonal diversity was possibly underestimated.

The table came from immunoSEQ multiplex PCR; TCRdb's copy has only in-frame clones and leaves some out. The sample contains some 150,000 clones, 85% to 90% of which appear only once. This clonotype was obtained from an adult who received the AZD1222 COVID-19 vaccine. The gene calls are TRBV6-5 and TRBJ2-1, with 11 bases that match TRBD2. This specimen consisted of peripheral blood, obtained 28 days after the second AZD1222 dose. The CDR3 bases are TGTGCCAGCAGACCCGGACTAGCGGGTTACAATGAGCAGTTCTTC. Translating gives CASRPGLAGYNEQFF.